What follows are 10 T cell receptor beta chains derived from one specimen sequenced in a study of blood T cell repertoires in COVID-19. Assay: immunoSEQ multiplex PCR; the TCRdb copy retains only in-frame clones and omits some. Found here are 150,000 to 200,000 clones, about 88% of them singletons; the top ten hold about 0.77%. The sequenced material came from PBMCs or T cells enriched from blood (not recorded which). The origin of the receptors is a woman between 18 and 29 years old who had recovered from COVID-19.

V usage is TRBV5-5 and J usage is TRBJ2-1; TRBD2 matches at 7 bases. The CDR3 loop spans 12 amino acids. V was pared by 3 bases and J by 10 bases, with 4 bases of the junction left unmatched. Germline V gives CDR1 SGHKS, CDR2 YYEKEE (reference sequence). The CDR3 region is CASSWGGPEQFF. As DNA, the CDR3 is TGTGCCAGCAGCTGGGGGGGACCCGAGCAGTTCTTC.

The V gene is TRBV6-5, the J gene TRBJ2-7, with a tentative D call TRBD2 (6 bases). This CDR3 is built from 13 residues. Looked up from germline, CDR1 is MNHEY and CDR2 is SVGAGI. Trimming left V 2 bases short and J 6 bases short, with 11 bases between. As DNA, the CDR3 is TGTGCCAGCAGTTACAGGGAGACTAGCGAGCAGTACTTC. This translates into CASSYRETSEQYF.

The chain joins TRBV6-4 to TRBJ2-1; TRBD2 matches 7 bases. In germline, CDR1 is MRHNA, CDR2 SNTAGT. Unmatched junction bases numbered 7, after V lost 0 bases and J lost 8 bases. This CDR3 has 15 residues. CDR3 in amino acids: CASSDSAGEVDEQFF. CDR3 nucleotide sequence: TGTGCCAGCAGTGACTCTGCGGGGGAGGTCGATGAGCAGTTCTTC.

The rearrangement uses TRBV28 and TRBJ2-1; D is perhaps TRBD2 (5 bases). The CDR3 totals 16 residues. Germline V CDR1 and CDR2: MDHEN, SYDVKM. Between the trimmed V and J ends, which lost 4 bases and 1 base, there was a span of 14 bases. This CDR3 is CASSSDSVSSYNEQFF. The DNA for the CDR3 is TGTGCCAGCAGTTCAGATAGCGTCTCATCCTACAATGAGCAGTTCTTC.

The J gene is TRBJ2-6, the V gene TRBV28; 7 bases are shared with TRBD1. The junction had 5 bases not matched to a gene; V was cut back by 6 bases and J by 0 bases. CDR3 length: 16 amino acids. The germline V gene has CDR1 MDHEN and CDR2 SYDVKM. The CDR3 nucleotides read TGTGCCAGCAGCCCCCCAGGGGGCTCTGGGGCCAACGTCCTGACTTTC. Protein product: CASSPPGGSGANVLTF.

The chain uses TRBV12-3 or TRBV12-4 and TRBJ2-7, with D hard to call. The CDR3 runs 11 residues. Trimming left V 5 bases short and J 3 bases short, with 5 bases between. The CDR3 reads CASSPIYEQYF. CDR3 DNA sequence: TGTGCCAGCAGTCCTATCTACGAGCAGTACTTC.

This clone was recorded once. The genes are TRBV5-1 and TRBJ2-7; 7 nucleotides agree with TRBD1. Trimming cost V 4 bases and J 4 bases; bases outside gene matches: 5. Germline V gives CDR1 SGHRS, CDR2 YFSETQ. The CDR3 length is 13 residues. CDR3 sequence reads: CASSQGQLYEQYF. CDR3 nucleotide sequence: TGCGCCAGCAGCCAGGGACAGCTTTACGAGCAGTACTTC.

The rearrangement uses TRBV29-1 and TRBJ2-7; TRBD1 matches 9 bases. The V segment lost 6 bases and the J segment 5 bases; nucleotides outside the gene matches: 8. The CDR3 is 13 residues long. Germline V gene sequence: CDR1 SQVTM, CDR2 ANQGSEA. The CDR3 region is CSVNGQGRHEQYF. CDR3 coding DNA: TGCAGCGTGAATGGACAGGGGAGGCACGAGCAGTACTTC.

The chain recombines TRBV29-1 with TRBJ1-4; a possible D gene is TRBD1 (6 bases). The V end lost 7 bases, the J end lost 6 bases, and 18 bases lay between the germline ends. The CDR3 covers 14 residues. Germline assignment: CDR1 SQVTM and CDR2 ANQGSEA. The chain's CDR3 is CSALGGDGDEKLFF. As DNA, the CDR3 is TGCAGCGCCTTAGGGGGGGACGGGGATGAAAAACTGTTTTTT. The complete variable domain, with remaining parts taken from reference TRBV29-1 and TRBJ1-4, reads SAVISQKPSRDICQRGTSLTIQCQVDSQVTMMFWYRQQPGQSLTLIATANQGSEATYESGFVIDKFPISRPNLTFSTLTVSNMSPEDSSIYLCSALGGDGDEKLFFGSGTQLSVL.

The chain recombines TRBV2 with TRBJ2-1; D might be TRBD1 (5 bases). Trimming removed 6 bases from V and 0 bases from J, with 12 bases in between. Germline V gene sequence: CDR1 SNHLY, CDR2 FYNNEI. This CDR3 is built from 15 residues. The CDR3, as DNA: TGTGCCAGCAGCGCGACAGTAACCTCCTACAATGAGCAGTTCTTC. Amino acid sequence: CASSATVTSYNEQFF. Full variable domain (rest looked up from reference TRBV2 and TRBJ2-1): EPEVTQTPSHQVTQMGQEVILRCVPISNHLYFYWYRQILGQKVEFLVSFYNNEISEKSEIFDDQFSVERPDGSNFTLKIRSTKLEDSAMYFCASSATVTSYNEQFFGPGTRLTVL.